A single sample is the source of the 23 T cell receptor beta chains below, sequenced in a study of cytomegalovirus exposure and HLA in healthy donors. PCR used 60 Vbeta primers and 13 Jbeta primers. The data were produced by immunoSEQ multiplex PCR, yet TCRdb's version contains in-frame clones alone and is incomplete. The sample includes more than 150,000 clones, about 88% of them seen just once. Sequenced sample: PBMCs. All receptors come from a girl under three years old in good health and CMV-seronegative.

The J gene is TRBJ1-1, the V gene TRBV30; D is possibly TRBD1 (6 bases). In germline, CDR1 is GTSNPN, CDR2 SVGIG (reference sequence). Deletions cut 2 bases from V and 5 bases from J, with 15 bases between. The CDR3 is 14 residues long. CDR3 bases: TGTGCCTGGAGTAGTGGGGGCTCTTGGACTGAAGCTTTCTTT. Protein sequence: CAWSSGGSWTEAFF.

The V and J genes are TRBV11-1 and TRBJ2-5; 7 nucleotides agree with TRBD2. Unmatched junction bases numbered 0, after V lost 0 bases and J lost 2 bases. This CDR3 has 14 amino acids. The germline V gene has CDR1 SGHAT and CDR2 FQDESV (reference sequence). In DNA form, the CDR3 reads TGTGCCAGCAGCTTAGCGGGGGGGCAAGAGACCCAGTACTTC. Residues: CASSLAGGQETQYF.

V and J are TRBV14 and TRBJ2-5, with D possibly matching TRBD2 (6 bases). The J call could be wrong; TRBJ2-7 is a better fit for the DNA end. From germline, CDR1 is SGHDN and CDR2 FVKESK. CDR3 length equals 15 residues. The CDR3 loop reads CASSFTKRAPYEQYF. CDR3 sequence (DNA): TGTGCCAGCAGCTTCACAAAGCGGGCCCCCTACGAGCAGTACTTC.

The chain links TRBV7-9 to TRBJ2-1, with unresolved D. V dropped 4 bases and J dropped 10 bases, with 8 bases sitting between them. This CDR3 contains 11 residues. CDR1 is SEHNR, CDR2 FQNEAQ, per germline (reference sequence). CDR3 coding DNA: TGTGCCAGCAGCTGGAGAATCGAGCAGTTCTTC. This encodes CASSWRIEQFF. The variable domain in full, completed from reference TRBV7-9 and TRBJ2-1, reads DTGVSQNPRHKITKRGQNVTFRCDPISEHNRLYWYRQTLGQGPEFLTYFQNEAQLEKSRLLSDRFSAERPKGSFSTLEIQRTEQGDSAMYLCASSWRIEQFFGPGTRLTVL.

V is TRBV6-1 and J is TRBJ2-7, with D possibly matching TRBD1 (6 bases). CDR3 length: 15 amino acids. Germline CDR1 is MNHNS and CDR2 is SASEGT. V dropped 6 bases and J dropped 0 bases, with 15 bases sitting between them. The CDR3 DNA sequence: TGTGCCAGCAGCCAAGTAGGGGGAAACTCCTACGAGCAGTACTTC. Translated, it gives CASSQVGGNSYEQYF.

As DNA, the CDR3 is TGTGCCAGTAGTTTCCCCTCTGGGGCCTCTTACAATGAGCAGTTCTTC. Translated: CASSFPSGASYNEQFF. The chain is built from TRBV19 and TRBJ2-1; TRBD1 is a possible D gene (5 bases). The CDR3 extends over 16 amino acids. Trimming took 5 bases from V and 4 from J, leaving 18 bases between them. Germline CDR1 LNHDA, CDR2 SQIVND (reference sequence).

The chain combines TRBV27 with TRBJ2-3; D is undetermined. Germline V gives CDR1 MNHEY, CDR2 SMNVEV (reference sequence). Trimming took off 5 bases at V and 5 bases at J, with 8 bases between the two ends. The CDR3 consists of 12 residues. The CDR3 DNA reads as TGTGCCAGCAGTCACTACGGAGATACGCAGTATTTT. This translates into CASSHYGDTQYF.

Regarding this clone: The sample carries other DNA sequences with the same CDR3. CDR3 nucleotide sequence: TGTGCCAGCAGCTTAGACTACCAAGAGACCCAGTACTTC. Protein: CASSLDYQETQYF. The V and J genes are TRBV11-2 and TRBJ2-5; D not resolved. Germline assignment: CDR1 SGHAT and CDR2 FQNNGV. This CDR3 is built from 13 residues. V dropped 0 bases and J dropped 0 bases, with 2 bases sitting between them.

The chain has TRBV19 and TRBJ2-1, with 8 bases matching TRBD2. Trimming took 3 bases from V and 2 from J; bases not matched to a gene: 3. This CDR3 is 15 amino acids long. Germline V gene data show CDR1 as LNHDA and CDR2 as SQIVND (reference sequence). This chain's CDR3 is CASSIGRGAYNEQFF. CDR3 nucleotides: TGTGCCAGTAGTATCGGGCGGGGGGCCTACAATGAGCAGTTCTTC. The full variable domain, in which reference TRBV19 and TRBJ2-1 provide the parts outside the CDR3, is DGGITQSPKYLFRKEGQNVTLSCEQNLNHDAMYWYRQDPGQGLRLIYYSQIVNDFQKGDIAEGYSVSREKKESFPLTVTSAQKNPTAFYLCASSIGRGAYNEQFFGPGTRLTVL.

This chain connects TRBV19 to TRBJ1-6, with 10 bases that match TRBD1. This CDR3 comprises 15 residues. Germline-derived CDR1 and CDR2 are LNHDA and SQIVND (reference sequence). V shed 2 bases, J shed 9 bases, and the junction held 4 bases outside the gene matches. This CDR3 is CASSIIRDRGSPLHF. CDR3 DNA: TGTGCCAGTAGTATAATCCGGGACAGGGGTTCACCCCTCCACTTT.

V usage is TRBV11-3 and J usage is TRBJ2-1; 10 positions match TRBD2. This CDR3 comprises 16 residues. Losses at the gene ends were 5 bases for V and 10 bases for J; bases not matched to a gene: 14. CDR1 and CDR2 (germline): SGHNT, YENEEA. Here the CDR3 DNA reads TGTGCCAGCAGCCCTGGCGGGAGCGGGGGGGCCTGGGAGCAGTTCTTC. Amino acids: CASSPGGSGGAWEQFF.

This clone appeared once. The CDR3 protein is CASRSQHF. CDR3 DNA: TGCGCCAGCCGGTCTCAGCATTTT. The gene calls are TRBV23-1 and TRBJ1-5; D is ambiguous. TRBV23-1 is placed among ORFs of uncertain function. The V end was cut by 8 bases, the J end by 13 bases, with 6 bases between. The CDR3 has 8 residues.

This clone was recorded only once. V and J are TRBV2 and TRBJ2-2, with TRBD1 matching over 8 bases. CDR3 length: 13 amino acids. The ends lost 7 bases at V and 7 bases at J; junction bases unmatched: 5. Germline lookup yields CDR1 SNHLY and CDR2 FYNNEI. This CDR3 is CASNVDRVGELFF. CDR3 DNA: TGTGCCAGCAATGTGGACAGGGTCGGGGAGCTGTTTTTT.

This clone has a single count. The chain carries TRBV6-1 and TRBJ1-1; tentative D call: TRBD1 (6 bases). Trimming stripped 4 bases from V and 3 bases from J, with 15 bases between. The CDR3 covers 15 residues. Germline lookup yields CDR1 MNHNS and CDR2 SASEGT. CDR3 coding DNA: TGTGCCAGCAGTGGGCACAGGGCCGGGGACACTGAAGCTTTCTTT. Translating it yields CASSGHRAGDTEAFF.

The J gene is TRBJ2-7, the V gene TRBV6-1; D unclear. The CDR3 is 12 amino acids. The V gene lost 5 bases and the J gene lost 2 bases, with 7 bases spanning the gap. The germline CDR1 and CDR2 sequences are MNHNS and SASEGT. CDR3 sequence: CASSSVTYEQYF. CDR3 in DNA: TGTGCCAGCAGTTCCGTAACCTACGAGCAGTACTTC.

The chain has TRBV4-1 and TRBJ1-4; D is possibly TRBD1 (5 bases). Germline values: CDR1 MGHRA, CDR2 YSYEKL. The V and J ends lost 5 bases and 8 bases respectively, with 15 bases between them. The CDR3 is made up of 14 amino acids. CDR3 in DNA: TGCGCCAGCAGCTCCCAGGGTGCAGGAGAAAAACTGTTTTTT. As protein: CASSSQGAGEKLFF.

V gene TRBV6-6 combines with J gene TRBJ2-7; the match to TRBD2 covers 12 bases. Germline V gene data show CDR1 as MNHNY and CDR2 as SVGAGI (reference sequence). After removal of 2 bases from V and 0 bases from J, the junction contained 2 bases not matched to a gene. This CDR3 has 16 residues. CDR3 in amino acids: CASSYTGLAGSYEQYF. CDR3 DNA: TGTGCCAGCAGTTACACGGGACTAGCGGGCTCCTACGAGCAGTACTTC.

The chain joins TRBV7-2 to TRBJ2-4, with TRBD2 identical over 9 bases. CDR3 length equals 17 residues. V shed 3 bases and J 1 base; nucleotides not matched to a gene: 7. Germline loops: CDR1 SGHTA, CDR2 FQGNSA. The CDR3 loop reads CASSLNVAGVAKNIQYF. Written as DNA, the CDR3 is TGTGCCAGCAGCTTGAACGTAGCGGGAGTGGCCAAAAACATTCAGTACTTC.

The chain joins TRBV19 to TRBJ1-2, with no clear D. The CDR3 sequence is 13 residues long. From germline, CDR1 is LNHDA and CDR2 SQIVND (reference sequence). V lost 6 bases, J lost 1 base, and 9 bases lay in between. The CDR3 loop reads CASRLQFNYGYTF. CDR3 DNA sequence: TGTGCCAGTAGGCTCCAGTTTAACTATGGCTACACCTTC.

A remark on this clone: One end of the junction is discordant with germline, which a read error may explain. The chain links TRBV10-3 to TRBJ1-2; D not certain. Germline CDR1 and CDR2: ENHRY and SYGVKD. The CDR3 is made up of 9 amino acids. The CDR3 loop is CAISERTPF. Here the CDR3 DNA reads TGTGCCATCAGTGAGCGGACTCCCTTC.

The CDR3 nucleotides read TGTGCCAGCAGCTTAGAAGGGGGACAGGCCAGTAGGCAGTATTTT. It codes for CASSLEGGQASRQYF. This sequence joins TRBV7-9 and TRBJ2-3; the match to TRBD1 covers 8 bases. CDR3 size: 15 residues. The germline V gene has CDR1 SEHNR and CDR2 FQNEAQ (reference sequence). After removal of 1 base from V and 11 bases from J, the junction contained 11 bases not matched to a gene.

The V call is TRBV15, the J call TRBJ1-4, with D maybe TRBD1 (5 bases). CDR3 length: 15 residues. V lost 0 bases, J lost 5 bases, and 10 bases lay in between. Germline V gene lookup returns CDR1 LNHNV and CDR2 YYDKDF (reference sequence). The CDR3 bases are TGTGCCACCAGCAGAGATCTGACAGAGAATGAAAAACTGTTTTTT. This encodes CATSRDLTENEKLFF.

The chain employs TRBV9 and TRBJ2-1; maybe TRBD2 (7 bases). The V and J ends lost 3 bases and 2 bases respectively, with 9 bases between them. CDR1 and CDR2 from the germline V gene are SGDLS and YYNGEE. CDR3 length equals 14 residues. The CDR3 protein is CASSAGGTYNEQFF. In nucleotides, the CDR3 is TGTGCCAGCAGCGCGGGGGGCACCTACAATGAGCAGTTCTTC. The full variable domain, in which reference TRBV9 and TRBJ2-1 provide the parts outside the CDR3, is DSGVTQTPKHLITATGQRVTLRCSPRSGDLSVYWYQQSLDQGLQFLIQYYNGEERAKGNILERFSAQQFPDLHSELNLSSLELGDSALYFCASSAGGTYNEQFFGPGTRLTVL.